The 5 T cell receptor beta chains below all came from one sample that was sequenced in a study of cytomegalovirus exposure and HLA in healthy donors (dated by TCRdb to the late 2010s). The library came from the immunoSEQ multiplex PCR assay. A mixture of 60 forward primers for TCR Vbeta segments and 13 reverse primers for TCR Jbeta segments was used in the multiplex PCR. The table was pulled from immuneACCESS by TCRdb, which kept in-frame rearrangements only. Such tables lose some clones; where checked, under half of the loss comes from unresolved V genes, and the rest has no known cause. This sample lists approximately 120,000 clones; roughly four fifths were detected once. The ten largest clones represent 1.9% of the sample. The sequencing input was PBMCs. The receptors come from a man in his fifties or sixties in good health and CMV-seronegative.

Only one count was recorded for this clone. The CDR3 nucleotides read TGCGCCAGCAGCCGTCAGGTGAGCACCGTCTACGAGCAGTACTTC. This sequence encodes CASSRQVSTVYEQYF. V and J are TRBV5-1 and TRBJ2-7; D gene ambiguous. Germline CDR1 reads SGHRS; CDR2 reads YFSETQ. The CDR3 covers 15 residues. V shed 4 bases and J shed 3 bases, with 17 bases lying between them.

Only a few counts were recorded for this clone. The chain's CDR3 is CASSPTSPEHNEQFF. The CDR3, as DNA: TGCGCCAGCAGCCCGACTAGCCCGGAGCACAATGAGCAGTTCTTC. The V call is TRBV5-1, the J call TRBJ2-1, with 7 bases matching TRBD2. The CDR3 runs to 15 residues. Trimming cost V 4 bases and J 5 bases; bases outside gene matches: 9. The germline V gene encodes CDR1 SGHRS and CDR2 YFSETQ.

For this clone: Other DNA sequences of this sample code for an identical CDR3. The V and J genes are TRBV25-1 and TRBJ1-1, with a possible D match to TRBD1 (5 bases). CDR1 is MGHDK and CDR2 is SYGVNS in the germline V gene. The length of the CDR3 is 14 residues. Trimming pared 1 base from V and 8 bases from J, leaving 14 bases between. The CDR3 DNA is TGTGCCAGCAGTGAATCGGAGGGGTGGACCGAAGCTTTCTTT. Its protein is CASSESEGWTEAFF.

There are a few counts of this clone. The chain links TRBV6-1 to TRBJ2-7; D possibly matches TRBD1 or TRBD2 (6 bases each). The germline gives CDR1 MNHNS, CDR2 SASEGT. The CDR3 contains 14 residues. V shed 8 bases and J shed 1 base, with 15 bases lying between them. The CDR3 sequence: CASGGGRASYEQYF. CDR3 DNA: TGTGCCAGCGGTGGGGGGCGGGCTTCCTACGAGCAGTACTTC.

This chain uses TRBV29-1 with TRBJ2-1, with D possibly matching TRBD1 (6 bases). The CDR3 loop spans 12 amino acids. Per the germline V gene, CDR1 is SQVTM and CDR2 is ANQGSEA. The V and J ends lost 6 bases and 7 bases respectively, with 13 bases between them. The CDR3, as DNA: TGCAGCGTCAGGACAGACCAGAATGAGCAGTTCTTC. This translates into CSVRTDQNEQFF.